Listed below are T cell receptor beta chains from one sample, sequenced in a study of T cell repertoires in cytomegalovirus infection. TCRdb analysed the reads with MiXCR anew, one entry per CDR3 protein. The sample has hundreds of thousands of distinct CDR3 sequences; around a third are singletons. Their antigens remain unidentified. The sample here was cultured CD8+ T cells from PBMCs, taken from culture after CMV antigen stimulation. Source of these receptors: a human donor in good health (CMV status not recorded). Some clones in this sample may be carry-over from other donors' samples. Each CDR3 is given with its conserved first and last residue. D genes are given only for firm matches. A row's size may be missing; if present it is once, few, many or a size class.

-	TRBV19	few	TRBJ1-5	CASTPAGRGSQPQHF	TGTGCCAGTACTCCCGCGGGCAGGGGCAGTCAGCCCCAGCATTTT
-	TRBV7-3	-	TRBJ1-2	CASSLGGRTANYGYTF	TGTGCCAGCAGCCTGGGGGGGAGGACAGCTAACTATGGCTACACCTTC
-	TRBV4-1	few	TRBJ2-5	CASSQYPSGETQYF	TGCGCCAGCAGCCAATATCCGTCTGGGGAGACCCAGTACTTC
-	TRBV4-1	-	TRBJ1-1	CASSQEGPPGSEAFF	TGCGCCAGCAGCCAAGAGGGGCCCCCGGGATCTGAAGCTTTCTTT
-	TRBV12-3/TRBV12-4	few	TRBJ1-6	CASKPDGTGYSPLHF	TGTGCCAGCAAGCCCGACGGGACGGGGTATTCACCCCTCCACTTT
-	TRBV7-2	many	TRBJ2-2	CASSLGAGLSGELFF	TGTGCCAGCAGCTTAGGGGCAGGGCTCAGCGGGGAGCTGTTTTTT
-	TRBV19	few	TRBJ1-1	CASRSGAEAFF	TGTGCCAGCCGGTCGGGTGCTGAAGCTTTCTTT
TRBD1	TRBV24-1	-	TRBJ1-4	CATSDPGQGPTNEKLFF	TGTGCCACCAGTGACCCAGGACAGGGGCCCACTAATGAAAAACTGTTTTTT
TRBD1	TRBV7-6	few	TRBJ2-1	CASSLNRGDGPHSVVQFF	TGTGCCAGCAGCTTAAACAGGGGGGATGGACCTCACAGCGTTGTGCAGTTCTTC
-	TRBV6-1	-	TRBJ2-7	CASSERRFGGEQYF	TGTGCCAGCAGTGAACGCAGGTTTGGTGGCGAGCAGTACTTC
TRBD1	TRBV7-9	-	TRBJ1-2	CASSAPTGGDGYTF	TGTGCCAGCAGCGCCCCGACAGGGGGAGATGGCTACACCTTC
-	TRBV6-2/TRBV6-3	-	TRBJ1-1	CASREGIEAFF	TGTGCCAGCAGGGAGGGGATAGAAGCTTTCTTT
TRBD1	TRBV7-9	-	TRBJ2-3	CASSSGQGADTQYF	TGTGCCAGCAGCTCGGGACAGGGAGCAGATACGCAGTATTTT